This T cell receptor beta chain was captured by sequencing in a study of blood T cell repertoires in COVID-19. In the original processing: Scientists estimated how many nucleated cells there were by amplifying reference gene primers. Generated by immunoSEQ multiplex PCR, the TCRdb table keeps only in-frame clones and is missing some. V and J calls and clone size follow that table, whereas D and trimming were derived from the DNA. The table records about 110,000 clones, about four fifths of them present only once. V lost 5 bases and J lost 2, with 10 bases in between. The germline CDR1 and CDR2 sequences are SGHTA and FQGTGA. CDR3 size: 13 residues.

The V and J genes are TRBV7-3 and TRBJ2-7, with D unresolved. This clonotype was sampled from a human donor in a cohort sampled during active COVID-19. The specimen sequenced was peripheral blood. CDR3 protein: CASSLRLTYEQYV. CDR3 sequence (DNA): TGTGCCAGCAGCCTCAGGCTAACCTACGAGCAGTACGTC.